This T cell receptor (beta chain) was found in a study of spatial heterogeneity in lung cancer. CDR3 size: 14 residues. CDR1 and CDR2 from the germline V gene are MNHNY and SVGAGI (reference sequence). The V and J ends lost 8 bases and 0 bases respectively, with 12 bases between them. Documented time point: blood at routine non-recurrence follow-up after resection. This clonotype was recorded a few times. TCRdb re-called the 5' RACE reads through MiXCR, storing one row per CDR3 protein. The sample records nearly 95,000 distinct CDR3 sequences, approximately 19% being singletons. This receptor was obtained from a male donor with early-stage non-small cell lung cancer. V usage is TRBV6-6 and J usage is TRBJ2-3, with D possibly matching TRBD2 (5 bases). Sample: PBMCs, taken at follow-up. The CDR3 spells CASRRGTSTDTQYF. In DNA, the CDR3 is TGTGCCAGCCGCCGGGGTACTAGCACAGATACGCAGTATTTT.